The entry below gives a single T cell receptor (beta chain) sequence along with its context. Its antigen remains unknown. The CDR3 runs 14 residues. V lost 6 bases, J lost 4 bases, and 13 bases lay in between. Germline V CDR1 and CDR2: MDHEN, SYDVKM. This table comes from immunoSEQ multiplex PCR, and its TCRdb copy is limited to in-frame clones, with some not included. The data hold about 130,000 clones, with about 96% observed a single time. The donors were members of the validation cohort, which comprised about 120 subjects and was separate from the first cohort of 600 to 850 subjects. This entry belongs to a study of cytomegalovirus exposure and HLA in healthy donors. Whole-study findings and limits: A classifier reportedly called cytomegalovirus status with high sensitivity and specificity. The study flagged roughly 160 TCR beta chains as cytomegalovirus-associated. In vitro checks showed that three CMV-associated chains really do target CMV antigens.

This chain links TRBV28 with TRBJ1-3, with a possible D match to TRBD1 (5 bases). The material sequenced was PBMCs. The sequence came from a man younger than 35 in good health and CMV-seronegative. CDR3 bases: TGTGCCAGCAGCCTCGGGGGGAGAGGAAACACCATATATTTT. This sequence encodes CASSLGGRGNTIYF.